The sequence of this T cell receptor (beta chain) was determined in a study of metastatic and nonmetastatic thyroid tumors (dated by TCRdb to 2020 to 2022). Broadly, across the study: Repertoires were compared across peripheral blood and tumor or nodule tissue samples from malignant and benign thyroid patients. Here is what the overall study found, with its caveats: TCR beta diversity was reported as significantly higher in malignant tumors than in benign nodules, in both blood and tumor samples.

No patient had received any treatment before thyroid surgery. Using T-cell receptor beta sequencing, the researchers looked back retrospectively at clinical samples from patients, gathered between the early 2010s and the late 2010s. A distance of 13 bases separates the germline ends of V and J, which lose 3 bases and 7 bases respectively. The CDR1 and CDR2 encoded by the germline V gene are MNHNS and SASEGT. The CDR3 goes from the cysteine to the phenylalanine over 14 residues. Just CDR3 DNA is preserved here, 42 bases in frame from base 1. This clone was picked up many times. The target of this receptor is not known. The input lacks base qualities; no much larger clone sits a single base away. This same CDR3 is encoded by further DNA sequences in the sample. Libraries were made using PCR. The sequencer was an Illumina HiSeq 4000. The TCR beta-chain CDR3 region of each patient was profiled by high-throughput sequencing. Per the source publication's procedure: A classifier to discriminate distant-metastatic papillary thyroid cancer patients was built from CDR3 differences across clinicopathological groups. Repertoire diversity was assessed with the Shannon index, and tumor-blood repertoire similarity with the Morisita-Horn index. TCRdb handled the public reads itself, with Q25 trimming in fastp and clone calling in MiXCR, and kept productive beta chains. The V and J calls were determined by TCRdb, not by the authors. The sample has under 9,500 clones on record, roughly 24% of them singletons. The ten largest clonotypes hold less than 20% of the sample.

This TCR derives from a female donor with papillary thyroid cancer or a benign thyroid nodule (not recorded which). Some clones in this sample may be carry-over from other donors' samples. Source material: tumor tissue. This sequence uses TRBV6-1 and TRBJ2-1, with the D gene not confidently named. Here the CDR3 is given as CASSDLRGENEQFF. The base sequence is TGTGCCAGCAGTGACCTCCGAGGAGAGAATGAGCAGTTCTTC.